This T cell receptor (beta chain) was sequenced in a study of cytomegalovirus exposure and HLA in healthy donors (dated by TCRdb to between 2016 and 2019). Some background on the complete study: An earlier analysis of some 620 of the donors reported about 260 Gb of sequence data and 117 million unique TCR beta sequences obtained from around 180 million T cells. Roughly 300 gigabases of sequencing data and 91 million or so unique TCR sequences made up an early release that covered approximately 700 HLA-typed donors. Of the 350 to 450 genotyped donors, about 84% fell in the genetic ancestry cluster associated with self-reported Caucasian donors. The aim of the study was to test whether cataloging public T cell receptors could identify signatures of past pathogen exposure. The T cell repertoires of 700 or so subjects were profiled by immunosequencing and related to cytomegalovirus serostatus. Besides the first cohort of 500 to 700 subjects, a separate validation cohort made up of roughly 120 different subjects was used. The study combined high-throughput TCR immunosequencing, statistical association of individual TCRs with disease status, and machine learning to predict cytomegalovirus infection status. To study patterns of TCR occurrence, a later analysis re-analyzed previously published TCR beta repertoires from several hundred donors and added high-resolution HLA genotyping. Rather than using new phenotypic data, the later analysis identified candidate immune exposures from TCR beta sequences and from how often those sequences occurred across donors. To decide whether each TCR beta V gene segment behaved as functional or pseudogenic, an earlier analysis of fewer than 750 of the donors relied on high-throughput TCR beta sequencing. Donor age, sex, ethnicity and CMV serostatus were collected together with the repertoire data. Genome-wide SNP genotypes for about 65% of the 666 donors were used in a later genetic analysis, which treated that subset as a discovery cohort. All discovery cohort repertoires had been generated using a single sequencing platform. Class I and class II HLA loci were covered by the typing at four-digit resolution. Typing coverage varied by locus: about 629-640 donors for A, B, C, DRB1 and DQB1; 500 to 550 for DQA1; 600 to 610 for DPA1; roughly 470 for DPB1. Several DR-DQ haplotypes were handled as single units for association and clustering because linkage in the cohort was strong. Across around 400 genotyped donors of the cohort, an average of 235,054 unique TCR beta nucleotide sequences per donor were sequenced, and about a sixth of those sequences were non-productive. The paper's findings and limits, for the study overall: According to a later analysis, TCR association rates differed among HLA loci, with DRB1 alleles showing the most associated TCRs and HLA-C alleles showing the fewest. Correlated functional status among segregating V segments might reflect linkage disequilibrium, but an unknown experimental factor could not be ruled out. In a later analysis, most CMV-associated TCR beta chains were found to appear HLA-restricted, with HLA associations seemingly driven largely by CMV exposure. A later analysis associated 15,000 to 20,000 TCR beta sequences with specific HLA alleles at a false discovery rate of 0.05. A few of the identified cytomegalovirus-associated TCR beta chains were confirmed in vitro to be specific for cytomegalovirus antigens. Because counts were too low, approximately 15 rarely observed V segments, including chromosome 9 orphons, were excluded from the earlier analysis of 587 of the donors. When HLA alleles, especially DR and DQ, strongly co-occurred, attributing TCR associations to individual alleles was difficult. In a later analysis, several top co-occurrence clusters were reported to appear linked to parvovirus B19, influenza, CMV and Epstein-Barr virus. A further reported finding was that TCR beta sequences accurately predicted the HLA-A and HLA-B alleles for most subjects in the first cohort. A total of around 150 TCR beta chains were listed by the study as associated with cytomegalovirus. Because some donors lacked HLA typing at each locus, the association tests relied only on the typed subset. An association between a missense DCLRE1C variant and V-gene and J-gene trimming of TCR beta chains was found in a later genetic analysis and replicated in an independent cohort. In this cohort, only TCR beta chains were sequenced, and detectable features were limited by the absence of alpha or paired-chain data. A later genetic analysis reported fewer N-insertions in productive TCRs among donors in an Asian-associated ancestry cluster than the roughly 650-donor mean. In both the original and validation cohorts, the classifier was reported to diagnose cytomegalovirus status with high specificity and sensitivity. A cluster of highly shared sequence variants was judged likely to represent a technical artifact of the sequencing pipeline. Most TCR sequences were observed very rarely across donors, whereas some public TCRs were present in many individuals. Roughly uniform sequencing depth across donors was assumed in presence/absence analyses, although this assumption may not hold. In a later analysis, HLA-associated TCR beta chains showed more clonal expansion and lower generation probabilities than non-associated chains that were equally common. Broadly in line with IMGT annotations, most TCR beta V segments showed up in productive rearrangements about 87% or about 30% of the time in an earlier analysis of under 700 of the donors. The authors suggested that the approach could potentially be generalized to other disease states and immunological phenotypes. The 87-base-pair reads could not distinguish some IMGT-functional V segments, including TRBV6-2 and TRBV6-3, so those segments were excluded. For the cohort, immune exposure information was limited to CMV serostatus.

Based on the germline V gene (reference sequence), the CDR1 and CDR2 sequences are LNHDA and SQIVND. Compared with germline, V lacks 6 bases and J lacks 4 bases; bases without a gene match: 11. The cysteine opens and the phenylalanine closes a CDR3 of 15 amino acids. This entry keeps only the CDR3 DNA: 45 bases, framed from base 1. Comments on this clone: This receptor's antigen is unknown. No per-base quality is available; no much larger clone lies one base away.

The cohort was made up of about 670 healthy bone marrow donors. Cohort members were all nominally healthy when sampled, although unrecorded immune exposures were likely present. The donor was CMV seronegative and belonged to the group of around 400 seronegative cohort members. Each donor provided a peripheral blood sample, and peripheral blood mononuclear cells were used for TCR beta sequencing. The Qiagen DNeasy Blood Extraction Kit was used to extract genomic DNA from the blood cell samples. The method behind the library was the immunoSEQ multiplex PCR assay. The multiplex PCR relied on a mix of 60 forward primers for TCR Vbeta segments and 13 reverse primers for TCR Jbeta segments. A multiplex PCR assay on genomic DNA amplified the CDR3 region of rearranged TCR beta genes. On the Illumina HiSeq System, the amplified TCR beta libraries were sequenced as 87-base-pair reads. The authors' analysis ran thus. A later analysis tallied about 77 million unique TCR beta chains across the 666 repertoires, and about 10 million of those chains were shared by two or more donors. A nearest-neighbor algorithm error-corrected the raw reads and collapsed the reads into unique sequences, merging closely related sequences to remove PCR and sequencing errors. Alignment of CDR3 sequences to IMGT reference sequences was used to assign V, D and J gene segments. For a sequence to be retained, a match of at least six nucleotides to both a V gene segment and a J gene segment was required. Rearrangements were called productive when the CDR3 lacked stop codons and stayed in frame with V and J; all others were non-productive. CDR3 was defined according to IMGT convention as the region running from the second conserved V-encoded cysteine to the conserved J-encoded phenylalanine. The earlier analysis of about 590 of the donors excluded sequences that lacked an unambiguous match to a single V gene segment. An earlier analysis of 587 of the donors classified V segments as functional when productive rearrangements were above 56.7% and as segregating when the standard deviation between donors was above 5%. A statistical classification framework was built to diagnose cytomegalovirus status from the catalog of TCR beta chain sequences. V and J gene assignment, in a later analysis, came from comparing TCR nucleotide sequences with IMGT/GENE-DB human TR gene sequences. Using the TCRdist pipeline, a later analysis assigned CDR3 sequences along with most-parsimonious VDJ recombination scenarios. A later analysis defined each TCR beta chain by its CDR3 amino acid sequence plus V-gene family, and excluded reads lacking a unique V-gene family. A later analysis removed roughly 590 highly shared, low-generation-probability nucleotide sequences to deal with suspected cross-contamination and a sequencing artifact. In a later analysis, a clonal expansion index for each public chain was calculated from normalized within-repertoire ranks of inferred template counts. Generation probabilities in a later analysis came from a VDJ recombination model fitted to out-of-frame rearrangements, and those results were checked against IGoR. A later analysis scored TCR-TCR, TCR-HLA and TCR-CMV co-occurrence with hypergeometric tests, applying a repertoire-size bias correction to TCR pairs. In a later analysis, false discovery rates were estimated by permuting HLA or CMV assignments 20 times. In a later analysis, co-occurring TCRs were grouped using DBSCAN, with TCRdist sequence similarity added in when clustering inside HLA-allele-positive subsets. Repertoires with fewer than 30,000 or more than 120,000 public chains, plus five repertoires with anomalous nucleotide sharing, were excluded from co-occurrence clustering. TCRdb stores this immuneACCESS table with in-frame sequences only. Part of the clones is absent; in the studies checked, under half of the shortfall reflects unresolved V genes, and no reason is known for the rest. That table gives V, J and clone size, and the DNA gave D and trimming. This sample is represented by roughly 200,000 clones; 75% to 85% of them were singletons. Approximately 2.4% of the sample goes to the ten largest clones.

This clonotype originated in a woman in her 50s in good health and CMV-seronegative. The receptor chain draws on TRBV19 and TRBJ2-7; 8 bases in the middle match TRBD2. The source material was PBMCs. The bases read TGTGCCAGTAGCGGAAGCGGGAGCGCTGATTACGAGCAGTACTTC. Its protein product is CASSGSGSADYEQYF.